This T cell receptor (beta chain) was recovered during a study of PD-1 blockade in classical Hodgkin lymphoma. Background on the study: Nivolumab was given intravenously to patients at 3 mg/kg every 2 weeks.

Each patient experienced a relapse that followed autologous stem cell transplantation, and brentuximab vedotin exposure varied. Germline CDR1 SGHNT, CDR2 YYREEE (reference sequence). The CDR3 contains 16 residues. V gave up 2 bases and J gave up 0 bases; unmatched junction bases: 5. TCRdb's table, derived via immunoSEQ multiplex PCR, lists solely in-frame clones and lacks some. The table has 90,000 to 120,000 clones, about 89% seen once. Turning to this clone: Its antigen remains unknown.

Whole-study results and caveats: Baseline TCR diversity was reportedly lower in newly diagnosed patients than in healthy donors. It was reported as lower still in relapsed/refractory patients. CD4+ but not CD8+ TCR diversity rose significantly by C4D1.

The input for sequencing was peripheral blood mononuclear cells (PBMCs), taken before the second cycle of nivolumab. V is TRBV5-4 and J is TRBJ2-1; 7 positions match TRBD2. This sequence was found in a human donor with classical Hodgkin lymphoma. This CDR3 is CASSFWGGSSYNEQFF. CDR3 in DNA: TGTGCCAGCAGCTTTTGGGGGGGGAGCTCCTACAATGAGCAGTTCTTC.